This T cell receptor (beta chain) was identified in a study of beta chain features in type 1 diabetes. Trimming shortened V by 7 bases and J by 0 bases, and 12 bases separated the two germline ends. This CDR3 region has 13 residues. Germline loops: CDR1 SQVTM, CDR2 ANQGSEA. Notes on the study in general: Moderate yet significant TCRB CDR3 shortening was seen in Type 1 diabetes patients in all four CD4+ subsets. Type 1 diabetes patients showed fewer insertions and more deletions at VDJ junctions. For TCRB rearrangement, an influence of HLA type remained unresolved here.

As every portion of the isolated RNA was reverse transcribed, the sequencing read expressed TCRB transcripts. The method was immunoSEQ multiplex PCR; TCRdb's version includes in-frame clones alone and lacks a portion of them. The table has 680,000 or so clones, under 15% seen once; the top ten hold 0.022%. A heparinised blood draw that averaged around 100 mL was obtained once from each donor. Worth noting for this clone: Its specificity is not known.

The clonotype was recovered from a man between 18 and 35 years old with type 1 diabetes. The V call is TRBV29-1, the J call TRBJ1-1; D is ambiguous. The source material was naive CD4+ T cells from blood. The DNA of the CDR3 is TGCAGCGGAGTTGACACCCTGAACACTGAAGCTTTCTTT. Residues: CSGVDTLNTEAFF. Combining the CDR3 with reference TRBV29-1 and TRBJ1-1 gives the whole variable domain SAVISQKPSRDICQRGTSLTIQCQVDSQVTMMFWYRQQPGQSLTLIATANQGSEATYESGFVIDKFPISRPNLTFSTLTVSNMSPEDSSIYLCSGVDTLNTEAFFGQGTRLTVV.